This TCR beta chain was recovered during a study of blood T cell repertoires in COVID-19 (dated by TCRdb to 2020 to 2022). With respect to the entire study: The collaborator samples originated in the United States, Italy and Spain and spanned the acute and convalescent phases of COVID-19. The prospective study material was composed of cDNA or gDNA derived from T cells, B-cell-depleted T cells, or PBMCs. Subjects who had been exposed to COVID-19, were actively infected with it, or had recovered from it provided the deeply sampled blood TCRbeta repertoires that made up the dataset. The repertoires were released in a freely available public database intended as a resource for research on the immune response to SARS-CoV-2. The samples were drawn from the first 160 participants of the ongoing ImmuneRACE study and from 1,254 subjects provided by 6 global collaborators. Sample metadata almost always included a de-identified subject ID, COVID-19 status, age in years and sex. Where available, HLA class I and class II types were obtained from metadata supplied by the sample provider rather than from assay-based typing. The research as a whole found: How much clinical and demographic metadata was included differed by source and by participant, and the metadata was provided uncurated.

TCRbeta CDR3 regions were amplified from genomic DNA using the immunoSEQ Assay, a bias-controlled multiplex PCR. The paper's data handling went like this. Within the assay, amplification of reference gene primers was used to estimate how many nucleated cells each sample contained. To quantify the absolute abundance of each unique TCRbeta CDR3 rearrangement, sequence reads were collapsed and filtered. For each sample, productive Simpson clonality was calculated as the square root of Simpson's diversity index across productive rearrangements. TCRdb's version of the immuneACCESS table is confined to in-frame rearrangements and falls short of the full clone set. An unresolved V gene accounts for under half of the shortfall where checked; the remainder is of unknown origin. V and J calls and clone size are copied from that table; D and trimming were computed from the DNA. This sample lists fewer than 200,000 clones; around nine tenths were detected once. Of the sample, about an eighth falls within the top ten clones.

Reading the germline V gene gives CDR1 SGHTA and CDR2 FQGTGA. Taken from cysteine to phenylalanine, the CDR3 has 16 residues. Kept here is only the CDR3 DNA, which spans 48 bases and is read in frame from base 1. V drops 8 bases and J drops 2 bases, leaving 20 bases in between. At one collaborating source in Seattle, patients were enrolled during active infection and were followed longitudinally through the course of disease. Each collaborating institution followed its own protocols to collect whole blood in K2EDTA tubes. For TCRbeta analysis, collaborator samples were shipped as frozen whole blood, as isolated PBMCs, or as DNA extracted from either sample type. With regard to this clone: Its antigen is not yet known. Base qualities were left out, and no much larger clone turns up one base away.

Sequencing was performed on peripheral blood. The chain uses TRBV7-3 and TRBJ2-3; a tentative D call is TRBD1 (5 bases match). This receptor was obtained from a woman in her 70s with COVID-19, enrolled during active disease. The nucleotide sequence reads TGTGCCAGCTCCAGTCAAGGGGCAGGTAACACAGATACGCAGTATTTT. Its translation reads: CASSSQGAGNTDTQYF.